The rows below give T cell receptor beta chains drawn from one sample of a study of T cell repertoires in cytomegalovirus infection. MiXCR was run by TCRdb on the reads, yielding one entry per CDR3 protein. Among roughly 990,000 distinct CDR3 sequences listed, around 30% were seen once. These receptors have no known antigen. The input for sequencing was cultured CD8+ T cells from PBMCs, taken from culture after CMV antigen stimulation. Receptor source: a human donor in good health (CMV status not recorded). Some clones in this sample may be carry-over from other donors' samples. The CDR3 runs from the conserved cysteine through the conserved F or W. Fields, in order: V gene, D gene, clone size, J gene, CDR3 protein, CDR3 DNA. The D gene is left open where the match is weak. Size tells how often a clone was seen (once, few, many) or the class of an expanded clone, and some rows leave it out.

V gene: TRBV28
D gene: TRBD2
clone size: few
J gene: TRBJ2-3
CDR3 protein: CASSPGTSRYTDTQYF
CDR3 DNA: TGTGCCAGCAGCCCCGGGACTAGCCGATACACAGATACGCAGTATTTT

V gene: TRBV12-3/TRBV12-4
D gene: NA
clone size: NA
J gene: TRBJ2-1
CDR3 protein: CASSPGQPNEQFF
CDR3 DNA: TGTGCCAGCAGCCCCGGACAGCCCAATGAGCAGTTCTTC

V gene: TRBV20-1
D gene: NA
clone size: NA
J gene: TRBJ1-2
CDR3 protein: CSARDQTEYGYTF
CDR3 DNA: TGCAGTGCTAGAGATCAGACGGAATATGGCTACACCTTC

V gene: TRBV7-2
D gene: TRBD1
clone size: many
J gene: TRBJ2-5
CDR3 protein: CASSPRWPRGHQETQYF
CDR3 DNA: TGTGCCAGCAGCCCCCGGTGGCCCAGGGGGCACCAAGAGACCCAGTACTTC

V gene: TRBV12-3/TRBV12-4
D gene: NA
clone size: many
J gene: TRBJ1-1
CDR3 protein: CASSSPGDTEAFF
CDR3 DNA: TGTGCCAGCAGTTCCCCTGGGGACACTGAAGCTTTCTTT

V gene: TRBV2
D gene: NA
clone size: NA
J gene: TRBJ1-1
CDR3 protein: CASSDKDREAFF
CDR3 DNA: TGTGCCAGCAGTGATAAAGACCGTGAAGCTTTCTTT

V gene: TRBV7-9
D gene: NA
clone size: few
J gene: TRBJ2-3
CDR3 protein: CASRGLLLPRITTDTQYF
CDR3 DNA: TGTGCCAGCAGAGGCCTTCTTTTACCTAGGATTACCACAGATACGCAGTATTTT

V gene: TRBV6-1
D gene: TRBD1
clone size: few
J gene: TRBJ1-4
CDR3 protein: CASSIRGANEKLFF
CDR3 DNA: TGTGCCAGCAGTATCAGGGGGGCTAATGAAAAACTGTTTTTT

V gene: TRBV7-6
D gene: NA
clone size: many
J gene: TRBJ2-5
CDR3 protein: CASSSRQIQETQYF
CDR3 DNA: TGTGCCAGCAGCTCCCGACAGATACAAGAGACCCAGTACTTC

V gene: TRBV7-6
D gene: TRBD2
clone size: many
J gene: TRBJ2-3
CDR3 protein: CASSLSTSGSTDTQYF
CDR3 DNA: TGTGCCAGCAGCCTCTCGACTAGCGGAAGCACAGATACGCAGTATTTT

V gene: TRBV20-1
D gene: TRBD2
clone size: NA
J gene: TRBJ2-1
CDR3 protein: CSAREAGVSIYEQFF
CDR3 DNA: TGCAGTGCTAGAGAAGCGGGGGTTTCTATCTATGAGCAGTTCTTC